The entry that follows covers one TCR beta chain sequence. Its antigen specificity is not known. Per-nucleotide qualities are absent, and no much larger clonotype sits a single base away. To sequence the TCRbeta CDR3 region, genomic DNA was isolated from the sorted cells. The immunoSEQ Assay was used to sequence the TCRbeta CDR3 regions. Not all clones reach the TCRdb copy of this immuneACCESS table, which keeps in-frame sequences only. Checked studies attribute under half of the gap to unresolved V genes and leave the rest unexplained. The sample has 8,500 to 13,000 clones on record, over 70% of them singletons. Less than 20% of the sample is in the top ten clones. The data derive from a study of OX40 agonist ivuxolimab in advanced cancers. Broadly, across the study: Ivuxolimab was an agonistic, fully human IgG2 monoclonal antibody directed against OX40 (CD134), a costimulatory receptor. Intravenous ivuxolimab was administered to patients every 2 weeks at six dose levels: 0.01, 0.1, 0.3, 1.5, 3 and 10 mg/kg. Among the 52 dose-escalation patients, about 20 had hepatocellular carcinoma, approximately 15 melanoma, 9 renal cell carcinoma and 9 head and neck cancer. In the dose-escalation cohort, approximately 82% of patients were male, and the mean age was approximately 60 years with a range of about 23 to 79. Patients were allowed to have had prior anti-PD-1, anti-PD-L1 or anti-CTLA-4 therapy, and around 37% of the dose-escalation patients had previously received checkpoint inhibitors. Partial responses were achieved by three dose-escalation patients, of whom one had hepatocellular carcinoma and two had cutaneous melanoma. The point of sequencing TCRbeta in the periphery was to test whether ivuxolimab changed TCR sequence diversity and drove clonal T-cell expansion. The monotherapy dose-escalation portion (N of about 50 patients) of the phase I ivuxolimab trial is reported in the paper.

There are 15 amino acids in the CDR3, from cysteine to phenylalanine inclusive. Only CDR3 DNA remains: 45 bases, in frame from the first base. CDR1 and CDR2 (KGHSH, LQKENI) derive from the germline V gene. V was cut back by 9 bases and J by 0 bases, leaving a gap of 15 bases between them. Patients with a history of autoimmune disease or receiving systemic immunosuppression were excluded from the trial. In every dose cohort, peripheral blood was drawn for TCR sequencing at baseline, cycle 4 day 1, and cycle 7 day 1. The samples were taken from a phase I, first-in-human, multicenter, open-label dose-escalation trial of ivuxolimab. The trial enrolled adults with locally advanced or metastatic head and neck squamous cell, hepatocellular, melanoma or renal cell carcinoma. Before TCR sequencing, CD4+ T cells and CD8+ T cells from peripheral blood were sorted into separate populations. Broader findings and caveats from the paper: After ivuxolimab, CD8+ T cells had more expanded clones than CD4+ T cells on average. At doses of 0.1 to 3.0 mg/kg, clonal expansion of both CD4+ and CD8+ T cells in blood was seen between baseline and week 6. Which antigens the clonally expanded peripheral T cells were specific for was not determined. Low levels of normalized T-cell clonal expansion were also seen in some patients who did not respond. In partial responders in the 0.1-3.0 mg/kg groups, normalized peripheral clonal expansion was found to be among the lowest, especially among CD8+ T cells.

The origin of this receptor is an adult with an advanced solid tumor such as melanoma, head and neck, liver or kidney cancer. The material was CD4+ or CD8+ T cells sorted from blood, obtained in a trial of the OX40 agonist ivuxolimab. Recombination linked TRBV18 to TRBJ1-3; TRBD1 could be the D gene, as 6 bases match. The CDR3 corresponds to CARDGPGASGNTIYF. The DNA sequence follows: TGTGCCAGAGACGGGCCAGGGGCCTCTGGAAACACCATATATTTT. With the portions outside the CDR3 filled from the reference TRBV18 and TRBJ1-3 genes, the complete variable region becomes NAGVMQNPRHLVRRRGQEARLRCSPMKGHSHVYWYRQLPEEGLKFMVYLQKENIIDESGMPKERFSAEFPKEGPSILRIQQVVRGDSAAYFCARDGPGASGNTIYFGEGSWLTVV.